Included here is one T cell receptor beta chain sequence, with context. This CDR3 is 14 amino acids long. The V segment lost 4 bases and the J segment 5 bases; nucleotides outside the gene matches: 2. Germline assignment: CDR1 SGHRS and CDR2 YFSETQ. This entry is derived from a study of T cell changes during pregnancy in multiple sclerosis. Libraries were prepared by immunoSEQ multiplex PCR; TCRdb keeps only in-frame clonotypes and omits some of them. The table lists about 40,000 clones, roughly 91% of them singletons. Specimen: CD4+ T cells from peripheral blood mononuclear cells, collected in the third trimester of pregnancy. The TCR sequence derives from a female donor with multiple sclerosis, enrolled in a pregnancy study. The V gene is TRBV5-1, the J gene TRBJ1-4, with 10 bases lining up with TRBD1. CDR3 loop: CASSAGQGNEKLFF. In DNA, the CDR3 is TGCGCCAGCAGCGCGGGACAGGGGAATGAAAAACTGTTTTTT.